Sequencing of this TCR beta chain was carried out in a study of cytomegalovirus exposure and HLA in healthy donors. General study results and limits: The availability of immune exposure information extended only to CMV serostatus. HLA alleles were associated with around 17,000 TCR beta sequences in a later analysis at 0.05 false discovery rate. In a later analysis, most CMV-associated TCR beta chains appeared HLA-restricted.

Though nominally healthy at sampling, donors likely had unrecorded immune exposures. PCR primers comprised 60 Vbeta and 13 Jbeta primers. The protocol was immunoSEQ multiplex PCR, while the TCRdb copy is restricted to in-frame clones and leaves out a portion. The sample consists of some 140,000 clones, about 74% of them appearing once. The CDR3 sequence is 15 residues long. V was shortened by 6 bases and J by 3 bases, with 17 bases between the two germline ends. Germline V gene lookup returns CDR1 MNHNS and CDR2 SASEGT. This clone turned up a few times. Its antigen remains unknown. Sequences were obtained from PBMCs. This chain uses TRBV6-1 with TRBJ1-1; possibly TRBD1 for D (5 bases). This receptor was identified in a man younger than 35 in good health and CMV-seropositive. CDR3 region: CASRRGLRGDTEAFF. The CDR3 DNA reads TGTGCCAGCAGGCGGGGCCTGCGAGGGGACACTGAAGCTTTCTTT.